The 32 T cell receptor beta chains below come from one sample, sequenced in a study of T cell responses to AZD1222 COVID-19 vaccine. Assay: immunoSEQ multiplex PCR; the TCRdb copy retains only in-frame clones and omits some. This repertoire shows about 100,000 clones, 88% found once; its top ten account for more than 8%. The sample here was peripheral blood, taken on day 0 of AZD1222 vaccination. The receptors were sampled from an adult in good health.

The rearrangement joins TRBV11-2 to TRBJ2-7, with D possibly TRBD1 on 5 matching bases. The CDR3 extends over 15 amino acids. Germline assignment: CDR1 SGHAT and CDR2 FQNNGV. V was cut by 5 bases and J by 2 bases, with 16 bases left in between. Written as DNA, the CDR3 is TGTGCCAGCAGCACCTCGCAGGGAATCCCCTACGAGCAGTACTTC. It translates to CASSTSQGIPYEQYF.

This chain joins TRBV11-2 and TRBJ1-2; 9 bases are shared with TRBD1. CDR1 is SGHAT and CDR2 is FQNNGV in the germline V gene. CDR3 length: 15 amino acids. V lost 6 bases, J lost 3 bases, and 8 bases stayed unmatched. CDR3 amino acids: CASRAIRDRDYGYTF. CDR3 DNA sequence: TGTGCCAGCAGGGCTATCCGGGACAGGGACTATGGCTACACCTTC.

This clone was recorded once. The chain employs TRBV29-1 and TRBJ1-5, with 7 bases that match TRBD1. CDR1 is SQVTM, CDR2 ANQGSEA, per germline. V shed 5 bases and J 11 bases; nucleotides not matched to a gene: 9. This CDR3 comprises 12 residues. The CDR3 coding sequence is TGCAGCGTTTCTGACACAGGGGAGGCCCAGCATTTT. It codes for CSVSDTGEAQHF.

The chain combines TRBV6-5 with TRBJ1-3; D gene ambiguous. Germline CDR1 and CDR2: MNHEY and SVGAGI. The germline V and J ends were trimmed by 0 bases and 4 bases, with 13 bases remaining between them. The CDR3 totals 16 residues. The CDR3 DNA reads as TGTGCCAGCAGTTACTCGAAAGCGCTCCGGGGAAACACCATATATTTT. Translated: CASSYSKALRGNTIYF.

Here the CDR3 reads CASSPTGTSGSYEQYF. The DNA for the CDR3 is TGTGCCAGCAGCCCCACCGGGACTAGCGGCTCCTACGAGCAGTACTTC. This rearrangement joins TRBV9 to TRBJ2-7, with TRBD2 matching over 11 bases. The CDR3 has 16 amino acids. Germline V lookup: CDR1 SGDLS, CDR2 YYNGEE. V was clipped by 4 bases and J by 0 bases; unmatched bases: 6.

The chain carries TRBV7-3 and TRBJ2-7; 10 bases are shared with TRBD1. Germline V gene lookup returns CDR1 SGHTA and CDR2 FQGTGA. This CDR3 is 16 amino acids long. J was trimmed by 3 bases and V by 2 bases; bases with no gene match: 7. The CDR3 bases are TGTGCCAGCAGCTTACGGGTGGGACAGGGGCTCTACGAGCAGTACTTC. Translation: CASSLRVGQGLYEQYF.

J is TRBJ2-3 and V is TRBV7-8; no definite D call. Between the trimmed V and J ends, which lost 4 bases and 1 base, there was a span of 12 bases. This CDR3 region has 15 residues. CDR1 is SGHVS, CDR2 FQNEAQ, per germline. Here the CDR3 reads CASSSGPQGTDTQYF. The CDR3 nucleotides are TGTGCCAGCAGCTCGGGCCCTCAGGGCACAGATACGCAGTATTTT.

This clone is a singleton in its sample. V is TRBV3-1 (or the pseudogene TRBV3-2) and J is TRBJ1-2, with TRBD1 identical over 9 bases. This CDR3 has 16 amino acids. With V trimmed by 6 bases and J by 2 bases, 10 bases remained unmatched. Germline-derived CDR1 and CDR2 are LGHDT and YNNKEL (reference sequence). The CDR3 DNA follows: TGTGCCAGCAGTCCATCGGGACAGGGTGAGAACTATGGCTACACCTTC. This codes for CASSPSGQGENYGYTF.

This chain connects TRBV7-3 to TRBJ1-6, with D maybe TRBD1 (5 bases). CDR3 length equals 15 residues. Deletions cut 6 bases from V and 3 bases from J, with 12 bases between. Germline V gene sequence: CDR1 SGHTA, CDR2 FQGTGA. The CDR3 protein is CASSSQAHYNSPLHF. Written as DNA, the CDR3 is TGTGCCAGCAGTTCACAGGCTCACTATAATTCACCCCTCCACTTT.

Only one count was recorded for this clone. The V gene is TRBV11-1, the J gene TRBJ2-1; the D is unclear. Germline loops: CDR1 SGHAT, CDR2 FQDESV (reference sequence). This CDR3 has 14 amino acids. V lost 7 bases to trimming and J lost 4 bases, with 14 bases between them. The CDR3 nucleotides are TGTGCCAGCACCATACGGACGGAATACAATGAGCAGTTCTTC. As protein: CASTIRTEYNEQFF.

The chain joins TRBV30 to TRBJ1-2, with 8 bases fitting TRBD1. Per germline, CDR1 GTSNPN and CDR2 SVGIG (reference sequence). CDR3 length: 14 amino acids. With 1 base clipped from V and 6 bases from J, the junction kept 7 bases outside the gene matches. The CDR3, as DNA: TGTGCCTGGAGTGAGACAGGGGACTCAGATGGCTACACCTTC. This encodes CAWSETGDSDGYTF.

This chain uses TRBV4-2 with TRBJ2-1; D unclear. Germline-derived CDR1 and CDR2 are LGHNA and YNFKEQ. Between the trimmed V and J ends, which lost 4 bases and 13 bases, there was a span of 17 bases. This CDR3 comprises 13 residues. DNA of the CDR3: TGTGCCAGCAGCCGAGATCTGTGGGAAGAACAGTTCTTC. This encodes CASSRDLWEEQFF.

The gene calls are TRBV6-6 and TRBJ1-2, with TRBD1 matching over 9 bases. The CDR3 loop spans 15 amino acids. The trim removed 6 bases at V and 8 bases at J, leaving 13 bases unmatched. Germline V gene sequence: CDR1 MNHNY, CDR2 SVGAGI (reference sequence). The CDR3: CASRKLDRGTGGYTF. DNA of the CDR3: TGTGCCAGCAGAAAACTGGACAGGGGAACCGGGGGCTACACCTTC.

V and J are TRBV5-1 and TRBJ2-7; no reliable D call. The CDR3 sequence is 14 residues long. Germline V gene data show CDR1 as SGHRS and CDR2 as YFSETQ. Trimming shortened V by 0 bases and J by 3 bases, and 10 bases separated the two germline ends. CDR3 bases: TGCGCCAGCAGCTTGGTTCCAGGTAGCTACGAGCAGTACTTC. Protein product: CASSLVPGSYEQYF.

This clone was picked up a small number of times. The V call is TRBV6-1, the J call TRBJ1-6; maybe TRBD1 (6 bases). The germline gives CDR1 MNHNS, CDR2 SASEGT. The V and J ends lost 3 bases and 7 bases respectively, with 7 bases between them. This CDR3 comprises 13 residues. The CDR3 DNA sequence: TGTGCCAGCAGTGACACAGGGAATTCACCCCTCCACTTT. The encoded protein is CASSDTGNSPLHF.

This chain joins TRBV27 and TRBJ1-2, with D unclear. Germline CDR1 and CDR2: MNHEY and SMNVEV (reference sequence). CDR3 length: 15 residues. The V and J ends lost 6 bases and 2 bases respectively, with 16 bases between them. The CDR3 here is CASSPIRGQNYGYTF. As DNA, the CDR3 is TGTGCCAGCAGCCCAATTCGGGGTCAGAACTATGGCTACACCTTC.

This clone was counted once. V gene TRBV28 combines with J gene TRBJ1-6, with 8 bases lining up with TRBD1. The CDR3 spans 15 residues. Germline V gives CDR1 MDHEN, CDR2 SYDVKM. Unmatched junction bases numbered 9, after V lost 7 bases and J lost 7 bases. For the CDR3, the DNA is TGTGCCAGCAACACGGACAGGGCAGCGAATTCACCCCTCCACTTT. Translating gives CASNTDRAANSPLHF.

This clone was observed once. V is TRBV19 and J is TRBJ1-5; the D gene is possibly TRBD1 (5 bases). Deletions cut 3 bases from V and 6 bases from J, with 9 bases between. Looked up from germline, CDR1 is LNHDA and CDR2 is SQIVND (reference sequence). The CDR3 runs to 13 residues. The CDR3 here is CASSIRDSQPQHF. CDR3 bases: TGTGCCAGTAGTATCAGGGATTCTCAGCCCCAGCATTTT.

The rearrangement links TRBV3-1 (or the pseudogene TRBV3-2) to TRBJ1-5; D ambiguous. The CDR3 sequence is 16 residues long. CDR1 is LGHDT, CDR2 YNNKEL, per germline (reference sequence). Trimming removed 3 bases from V and 0 bases from J, with 12 bases in between. CDR3 protein: CASSQGYSYSNQPQHF. The CDR3 coding sequence is TGTGCCAGCAGCCAGGGCTACAGCTATAGCAATCAGCCCCAGCATTTT.

V and J are TRBV12-3 or TRBV12-4 and TRBJ1-2, with D possibly matching TRBD1 (6 bases). Trimming shortened V by 2 bases and J by 3 bases, and 7 bases separated the two germline ends. There are 13 residues in the CDR3. CDR3 residues: CASSLRGHYGYTF. The CDR3 coding sequence is TGTGCCAGCAGTTTACGGGGGCACTATGGCTACACCTTC.

V is TRBV28 and J is TRBJ2-3; maybe TRBD2 (6 bases). V dropped 3 bases and J dropped 1 base, with 11 bases sitting between them. Germline V gene data show CDR1 as MDHEN and CDR2 as SYDVKM. CDR3 length equals 15 residues. The CDR3 is CASSLPGGGTDTQYF. Here the CDR3 DNA reads TGTGCCAGCAGTTTGCCCGGGGGTGGCACAGATACGCAGTATTTT.

V is TRBV19 and J is TRBJ2-2, with a possible D match to TRBD2 (6 bases). CDR3 length: 15 residues. V lost 3 bases, J lost 6 bases, and 14 bases lay in between. The germline V gene has CDR1 LNHDA and CDR2 SQIVND (reference sequence). The DNA of the CDR3 is TGTGCCAGTAGTATGACTAGTACCGGCTCCGGGGAGCTGTTTTTT. Translating it yields CASSMTSTGSGELFF.

The chain uses TRBV28 and TRBJ2-1; D is perhaps TRBD1 (5 bases). Germline V lookup: CDR1 MDHEN, CDR2 SYDVKM. Trimming cost V 2 bases and J 6 bases, with 8 bases left between them. The CDR3 loop spans 13 amino acids. The CDR3 reads CASSLPGFNEQFF. The CDR3 DNA reads TGTGCCAGCAGTTTACCAGGGTTCAATGAGCAGTTCTTC. The whole variable domain, filled in from reference TRBV28 and TRBJ2-1, reads DVKVTQSSRYLVKRTGEKVFLECVQDMDHENMFWYRQDPGLGLRLIYFSYDVKMKEKGDIPEGYSVSREKKERFSLILESASTNQTSMYLCASSLPGFNEQFFGPGTRLTVL.

The chain couples TRBV28 to TRBJ2-3; unclear D gene. Per the germline V gene, CDR1 is MDHEN and CDR2 is SYDVKM. The CDR3 loop spans 17 amino acids. Trimming stripped 2 bases from V and 7 bases from J, with 22 bases between. The CDR3 DNA follows: TGTGCCAGCAGTTTAGGCTGGCTGCCCTCGGTGACCCATACGCAGTATTTT. Translating gives CASSLGWLPSVTHTQYF.

CDR3 sequence reads: CASSLTGDDTEAFF. CDR3 DNA: TGTGCCAGCAGCTTGACAGGGGATGACACTGAAGCTTTCTTT. The genes are TRBV11-2 and TRBJ1-1, with TRBD1 identical over 8 bases. Unmatched junction bases numbered 3, after V lost 3 bases and J lost 3 bases. The CDR3 runs to 14 residues. Looked up from germline, CDR1 is SGHAT and CDR2 is FQNNGV.

The CDR3 sequence is CASSPKAGRQWSSYNEQFF. CDR3 coding DNA: TGTGCCAGCAGCCCAAAGGCGGGAAGACAGTGGAGCTCCTACAATGAGCAGTTCTTC. V is TRBV27 and J is TRBJ2-1, with a possible D match to TRBD2 (6 bases). Germline CDR1 MNHEY, CDR2 SMNVEV (reference sequence). This CDR3 is built from 19 residues. V lost 6 bases, J lost 0 bases, and 24 bases lay in between.

The genes are TRBV5-4 and TRBJ1-2; the D is unclear. V lost 0 bases to trimming and J lost 11 bases, with 8 bases between them. Per germline, CDR1 SGHNT and CDR2 YYREEE (reference sequence). The CDR3 extends over 11 amino acids. CDR3 sequence: CASSLDVRYTF. The CDR3 DNA is TGTGCCAGCAGCTTGGATGTGAGGTACACCTTC.

The chain is built from TRBV5-1 and TRBJ2-6; 14 bases are a match to TRBD2. Per germline, CDR1 SGHRS and CDR2 YFSETQ. The ends lost 4 bases at V and 2 bases at J; junction bases unmatched: 2. The CDR3 has 17 residues. CDR3 nucleotide sequence: TGCGCCAGCAGCGAGGGACTAGCGGGAGCTGGGGCCAACGTCCTGACTTTC. This sequence encodes CASSEGLAGAGANVLTF.

The V gene is TRBV7-9, the J gene TRBJ1-1, with D possibly being TRBD1 (5 bases). Germline CDR1 is SEHNR and CDR2 is FQNEAQ (reference sequence). The V end was cut by 5 bases, the J end by 1 base, with 11 bases between. This CDR3 contains 14 residues. CDR3 nucleotide sequence: TGTGCCAGCAGCGCGGGACTCCCGAACACTGAAGCTTTCTTT. Protein sequence: CASSAGLPNTEAFF. The variable domain in full, completed from reference TRBV7-9 and TRBJ1-1, reads DTGVSQNPRHKITKRGQNVTFRCDPISEHNRLYWYRQTLGQGPEFLTYFQNEAQLEKSRLLSDRFSAERPKGSFSTLEIQRTEQGDSAMYLCASSAGLPNTEAFFGQGTRLTVV.

In nucleotides, the CDR3 is TGTGCCAGCAGCTCGACACTAGCGGGAGTCTACAATGAGCAGTTCTTC. This sequence encodes CASSSTLAGVYNEQFF. J is TRBJ2-1 and V is TRBV7-9; 11 bases align to TRBD2. The germline CDR1 and CDR2 sequences are SEHNR and FQNEAQ (reference sequence). The CDR3 contains 16 residues. The V segment lost 4 bases and the J segment 3 bases; nucleotides outside the gene matches: 5.

The V gene is TRBV6-5, the J gene TRBJ1-5; D is perhaps TRBD1 (6 bases). This CDR3 spans 15 amino acids. Germline-derived CDR1 and CDR2 are MNHEY and SVGAGI. Trimming left V 6 bases short and J 0 bases short, with 12 bases between. CDR3 region: CASRTGTFSNQPQHF. CDR3 sequence (DNA): TGTGCCAGCAGAACCGGGACATTTAGCAATCAGCCCCAGCATTTT.

The chain joins TRBV10-1 to TRBJ2-7, with D possibly being TRBD1 (5 bases). The CDR3 has 12 amino acids. V lost 4 bases, J lost 2 bases, and 6 bases lay in between. CDR1 is WNHNN, CDR2 SYGVQD, per germline (reference sequence). CDR3 DNA: TGCGCCAGCAGTGGACAGACCTACGAGCAGTACTTC. This codes for CASSGQTYEQYF.